These 10 T cell receptor beta chains share one sample of origin, sequenced in a study of shared clonotypes between healthy human individuals. Libraries were prepared by immunoSEQ multiplex PCR; TCRdb keeps only in-frame clonotypes and omits some of them. Here the sample spans 2 million or so clones, 95% being singletons. Sequenced material: naive CD4+ T cells sorted from blood. Subset denoted: CD45RA+ positively selected. These receptor sequences come from a man aged 18-30 years in good health.

The J gene is TRBJ2-1, the V gene TRBV7-6, with 8 positions matching TRBD2. Germline lookup yields CDR1 SGHVS and CDR2 FNYEAQ. V dropped 1 base and J dropped 6; count of bases not matched to a gene: 2. The CDR3 runs to 14 residues. The CDR3 reads CASSLGLASNEQFF. CDR3 in DNA: TGTGCCAGCAGCTTAGGACTAGCGAGCAATGAGCAGTTCTTC.

V is TRBV27 and J is TRBJ1-3; D unclear. V was clipped by 8 bases and J by 1 base, with 12 bases between them. CDR1 is MNHEY, CDR2 SMNVEV, per germline (reference sequence). This CDR3 spans 14 amino acids. CDR3 DNA: TGTGCCAGCGCCGCATTGGGGTCTGGAAACACCATATATTTT. Its translation is CASAALGSGNTIYF.

The chain carries TRBV6-5 and TRBJ1-5; possible D gene TRBD1, 6 bases. Looked up from germline, CDR1 is MNHEY and CDR2 is SVGAGI. With 5 bases removed from V and 0 bases from J, the gap between germline ends came to 11 bases. The CDR3 runs to 15 residues. The CDR3 loop reads CASSPRGNSNQPQHF. DNA for the CDR3: TGTGCCAGCAGTCCCAGGGGAAATAGCAATCAGCCCCAGCATTTT.

Comments on this clone: A single base separates this from a much larger clone, so it may be a read error. This sample also contains other DNA sequences that code for the same CDR3. This rearrangement joins TRBV6-1 to TRBJ2-7; D ambiguous. There are 11 residues in the CDR3. CDR1 is MNHNS, CDR2 SASEGT, per germline. Trimming cost V 4 bases and J 2 bases, with 3 bases left between them. Here the CDR3 DNA reads TGTGCCAGCAGTGGAACCTACGAGCAGTACTTC. This encodes CASSGTYEQYF.

J is TRBJ2-2 and V is TRBV9, with D hard to call. V dropped 3 bases and J dropped 4 bases, with 10 bases sitting between them. This CDR3 is 14 amino acids long. Germline V gives CDR1 SGDLS, CDR2 YYNGEE. CDR3: CASSAPTSTGELFF. The CDR3 nucleotides read TGTGCCAGCAGCGCACCAACCTCCACCGGGGAGCTGTTTTTT.

V gene TRBV6-1 combines with J gene TRBJ2-5; D ambiguous. This CDR3 is 16 amino acids long. Trimming shortened V by 2 bases and J by 1 base, and 14 bases separated the two germline ends. Germline CDR1 and CDR2: MNHNS and SASEGT. The CDR3 sequence is CASSERARIPQETQYF. In DNA form, the CDR3 reads TGTGCCAGCAGTGAAAGGGCCCGAATACCCCAAGAGACCCAGTACTTC.

The chain couples TRBV6-1 to TRBJ1-5, with D possibly being TRBD1 (5 bases). V gave up 0 bases and J gave up 6 bases, with 9 bases separating them. Germline CDR1 reads MNHNS; CDR2 reads SASEGT. This CDR3 contains 14 residues. CDR3 region: CASSEAFGGQPQHF. CDR3 nucleotide sequence: TGTGCCAGCAGTGAAGCGTTTGGGGGTCAGCCCCAGCATTTT.

This clone has a single count. This sequence joins TRBV9 and TRBJ2-5; D unresolved. CDR1 is SGDLS and CDR2 is YYNGEE in the germline V gene. V was clipped by 1 base and J by 6 bases, with 13 bases between them. The CDR3 spans 14 residues. CDR3 protein: CASSVNSQKQTQYF. The CDR3 DNA follows: TGTGCCAGCAGCGTAAACAGCCAAAAACAGACCCAGTACTTC.

V and J are TRBV5-8 and TRBJ2-3, with 7 bases aligning to TRBD2. Looked up from germline, CDR1 is SGHTS and CDR2 is YDEGEE. The CDR3 runs to 14 residues. V lost 2 bases and J lost 2; bases outside the gene matches: 2. DNA of the CDR3: TGTGCCAGCAGCTTTAGACTAGCCACAGATACGCAGTATTTT. This translates into CASSFRLATDTQYF.

V and J are TRBV18 and TRBJ2-3, with D perhaps being TRBD1 or TRBD2 (7 bases each). Germline values: CDR1 KGHSH, CDR2 LQKENI. This CDR3 region has 15 residues. Trimming left V 0 bases short and J 5 bases short, with 12 bases between. The CDR3 sequence: CASSPPQGGGDTQYF. The CDR3, as DNA: TGTGCCAGCTCACCACCGCAGGGGGGGGGAGATACGCAGTATTTT.